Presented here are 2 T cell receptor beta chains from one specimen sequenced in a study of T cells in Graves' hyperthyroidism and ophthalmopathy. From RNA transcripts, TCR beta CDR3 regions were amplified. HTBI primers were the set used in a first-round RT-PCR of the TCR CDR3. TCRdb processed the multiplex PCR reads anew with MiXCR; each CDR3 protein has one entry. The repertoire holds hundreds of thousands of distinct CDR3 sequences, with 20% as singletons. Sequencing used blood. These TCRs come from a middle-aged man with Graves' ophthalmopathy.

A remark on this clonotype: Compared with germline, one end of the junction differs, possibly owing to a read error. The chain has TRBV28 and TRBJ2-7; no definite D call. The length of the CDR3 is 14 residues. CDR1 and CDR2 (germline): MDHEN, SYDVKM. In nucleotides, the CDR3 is TGTGCCGGCAGCCCCCAACCGAGCTCCTACGAGCAGTACTTC. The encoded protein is CAGSPQPSSYEQYF.

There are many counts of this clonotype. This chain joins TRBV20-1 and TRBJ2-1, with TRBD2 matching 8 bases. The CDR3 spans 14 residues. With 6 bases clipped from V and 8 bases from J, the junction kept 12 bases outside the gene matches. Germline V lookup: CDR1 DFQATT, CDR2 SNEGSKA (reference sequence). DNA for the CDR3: TGCAGTGCCGCTTCGGGGGGGGCCGGGGATGAGCAGTTCTTC. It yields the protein CSAASGGAGDEQFF.